This T cell receptor (beta chain) was recorded in a study of blood T cell repertoires in COVID-19 (dated by TCRdb to the early 2020s). Background for the entire study: The collaborator samples originated in the United States, Italy and Spain and spanned the acute and convalescent phases of COVID-19. The material from the prospective study consisted of cDNA or gDNA derived from T cells, B-cell-depleted T cells, or PBMCs. The dataset comprised deeply sampled blood TCRbeta repertoires from subjects exposed to, actively infected with, or recovered from COVID-19. The repertoires were released in a freely available public database intended as a resource for research on the immune response to SARS-CoV-2. Samples were obtained from the ongoing ImmuneRACE study (first 160 participants) and from 1,200 or so subjects provided by 6 global collaborators. A de-identified subject ID, COVID-19 status, age in years and sex were almost always included in the sample metadata. Where HLA class I and class II types were available, the types were taken from metadata supplied by the sample provider, not from assay-based typing. The paper's findings and limits, for the study overall: How much clinical and demographic metadata was included differed by source and by participant, and the metadata was provided uncurated.

The immunoSEQ Assay, a bias-controlled multiplex PCR, was used to amplify TCRbeta CDR3 regions from genomic DNA. Turning to the authors' computational methods: Nucleated cell counts per sample were estimated from amplification of reference gene primers within the assay. To quantify the absolute abundance of each unique TCRbeta CDR3 rearrangement, sequence reads were collapsed and filtered. For each sample, productive Simpson clonality was calculated as the square root of Simpson's diversity index over productive rearrangements. TCRdb stores this immuneACCESS table with in-frame sequences only. Part of the clones is absent; in the studies checked, under half of the shortfall reflects unresolved V genes, and no reason is known for the rest. V, J and clone size were drawn from that table, and D and trimming were deduced from the DNA. This sample is represented by roughly 290,000 clones; 65% to 85% of them were singletons. About 15% of the sample is held by the ten biggest clonotypes.

On this clone itself: There is no known antigen for this receptor. Within one base of it there is no much larger clone, and no base qualities were kept.

The V end loses 2 bases and the J end loses 4 bases, and a stretch of 8 bases separates them. As encoded in the germline V gene, CDR1 is SGHNT while CDR2 is YENEEA. The CDR3 runs 14 amino acids, cysteine and phenylalanine included. The only DNA kept is the CDR3, 42 bases in frame from the first base. One collaborating source in Seattle enrolled patients while the patients were actively infected and followed the patients over time throughout the course of disease. Collaborating institutions collected whole blood in K2EDTA tubes following their own protocols. For TCRbeta analysis, collaborators shipped samples in one of three forms: frozen whole blood, isolated PBMCs, or DNA extracted from either of those sample types.

The TCR sequence derives from a person aged 70 to 85 with COVID-19, enrolled during active disease. The sequencing input was peripheral blood. The chain employs TRBV11-3 and TRBJ2-2, with no reliable assignment of the D segment. The DNA sequence is TGTGCCAGCAGCTTAATCACGGGCACCGGGGAGCTGTTTTTT. Translation gives CASSLITGTGELFF. The CDR3 plus the reference TRBV11-3 and TRBJ2-2 genes for the other parts give the full variable domain: EAGVVQSPRYKIIEKKQPVAFWCNPISGHNTLYWYLQNLGQGPELLIRYENEEAVDDSQLPKDRFSAERLKGVDSTLKIQPAELGDSAVYLCASSLITGTGELFFGEGSRLTVL.